Each of the 17 T cell receptor beta chains below was sequenced from the same sample in a study of beta chain features in type 1 diabetes (dated by TCRdb to the late 2010s). The library relied on the immunoSEQ multiplex PCR assay. All of the isolated RNA was reverse transcribed with the High Capacity cDNA Reverse Transcription Kit, so expressed TCRB transcripts were sequenced. TCRdb took over this immuneACCESS table, retaining in-frame rearrangements with V and J assigned. Such tables are incomplete; in checked studies, under half of the missing clones stem from an unresolved V gene, and the remainder is unexplained. The sample includes some 330,000 clones, with around 10% observed a single time. The top ten hold approximately 0.016% of the sample. The sequenced sample was naive CD4+ T cells from blood. Reading the label with the study, this specimen's cell subset or site is: true naive CD4+ T cells. These receptors originate from a woman in her thirties in good health.

The CDR3 protein is CASSGTGPSGANVLTF. DNA for the CDR3: TGTGCCAGCAGCGGGACAGGGCCCTCTGGGGCCAACGTCCTGACTTTC. The chain has TRBV7-9 and TRBJ2-6; 9 nucleotides agree with TRBD1. With V trimmed by 5 bases and J by 0 bases, 2 bases remained unmatched. The CDR3 loop spans 16 amino acids. Germline V lookup: CDR1 SEHNR, CDR2 FQNEAQ (reference sequence).

The V gene is TRBV4-3, the J gene TRBJ2-2; D possibly corresponds to TRBD1 (6 bases). The germline CDR1 and CDR2 sequences are LGHNA and YSLEER. The CDR3 loop spans 18 amino acids. V was pared by 1 base and J by 4 bases, with 19 bases between. CDR3 amino acids: CASSQAQLGGIGTGELFF. The CDR3 DNA reads as TGCGCCAGCAGCCAAGCCCAACTAGGGGGAATAGGCACCGGGGAGCTGTTTTTT.

The sample holds a few counts of this clone. V is TRBV28 and J is TRBJ1-2, with D possibly being TRBD1 (6 bases). The CDR3 totals 14 residues. The germline V gene has CDR1 MDHEN and CDR2 SYDVKM. Trimming pared 7 bases from V and 3 bases from J, leaving 15 bases between. The CDR3 coding sequence is TGTGCCAGCACCCTCCCCGGGACACACTATGGCTACACCTTC. Encoded protein: CASTLPGTHYGYTF.

This clone has more than one count but fewer than ten. The rearrangement joins TRBV5-1 to TRBJ1-5; D unresolved. The germline V gene has CDR1 SGHRS and CDR2 YFSETQ. The CDR3 is 14 residues long. Between the trimmed V and J ends, which lost 0 bases and 4 bases, there was a span of 8 bases. The CDR3 protein is CASSLGSGNQPQHF. CDR3 nucleotides: TGCGCCAGCAGCTTGGGATCGGGGAATCAGCCCCAGCATTTT.

In its sample, this clone was seen a few times. This chain joins TRBV30 and TRBJ2-3; TRBD1 agrees at 8 bases. The germline V gene has CDR1 GTSNPN and CDR2 SVGIG (reference sequence). The CDR3 spans 17 residues. Trimming at V came to 2 bases and at J to 2 bases, leaving 12 bases not matched to a gene. Here the CDR3 DNA reads TGTGCCTGGAGTAGAGGGGACAGGTCCGAGTACACAGATACGCAGTATTTT. Its translation is CAWSRGDRSEYTDTQYF.

DNA of the CDR3: TGTGCCAGCAGCAAACTAGTATCTGGCAATGAGCAGTTCTTC. Encoded protein: CASSKLVSGNEQFF. The chain recombines TRBV11-2 with TRBJ2-1, with TRBD2 as a possible D gene (5 bases). The CDR3 has 14 amino acids. Germline assignment: CDR1 SGHAT and CDR2 FQNNGV. V dropped 5 bases and J dropped 6 bases, with 14 bases sitting between them.

The chain has TRBV6-1 and TRBJ1-4, with unresolved D. The CDR3 sequence is 13 residues long. Per the germline V gene, CDR1 is MNHNS and CDR2 is SASEGT. The V end was cut by 7 bases, the J end by 7 bases, with 13 bases between. The CDR3 bases are TGTGCCAGCATCAGAGTGGAGGGTGAAAAACTGTTTTTT. Its translation: CASIRVEGEKLFF.

This clone was seen more than once but under ten times. The chain employs TRBV5-6 and TRBJ2-3, with a possible D match to TRBD2 (6 bases). The germline V gene encodes CDR1 SGHDT and CDR2 YYEEEE. V lost 0 bases, J lost 2 bases, and 10 bases lay in between. The CDR3 contains 15 residues. CDR3 nucleotides: TGTGCCAGCAGCTTGGGTAGCGGTTTCACAGATACGCAGTATTTT. Its translation is CASSLGSGFTDTQYF. The entire variable domain, with the rest obtained from reference TRBV5-6 and TRBJ2-3, is as follows: DAGVTQSPTHLIKTRGQQVTLRCSPKSGHDTVSWYQQALGQGPQFIFQYYEEEERQRGNFPDRFSGHQFPNYSSELNVNALLLGDSALYLCASSLGSGFTDTQYFGPGTRLTVL.

The gene calls are TRBV28 and TRBJ2-3; tentative D call: TRBD1 (5 bases). The V gene's germline CDR1 is MDHEN and CDR2 SYDVKM. With 11 bases removed from V and 2 bases from J, the gap between germline ends came to 17 bases. This CDR3 has 14 residues. CDR3 loop: CAGNRGGTTDTQYF. Written as DNA, the CDR3 is TGTGCCGGAAATAGGGGCGGAACCACAGATACGCAGTATTTT.

CDR3 in amino acids: CASSQAQLGEVHEQFF. In DNA form, the CDR3 reads TGTGCCAGCAGCCAAGCTCAGCTAGGGGAGGTGCATGAGCAGTTCTTC. The chain employs TRBV4-2 and TRBJ2-1; TRBD2 might be the D (6 bases). CDR3 length: 16 amino acids. Looked up from germline, CDR1 is LGHNA and CDR2 is YNFKEQ. The V and J ends lost 1 base and 8 bases respectively, with 18 bases between them.

This clone has just a few counts. The rearrangement joins TRBV7-6 to TRBJ2-7, with 7 bases identical to TRBD1. Germline CDR1 SGHVS, CDR2 FNYEAQ. V gave up 1 base and J gave up 3 bases; unmatched junction bases: 12. The CDR3 runs to 17 residues. The CDR3 sequence is CASSLVLSETGNYEQYF. Written as DNA, the CDR3 is TGTGCCAGCAGCTTAGTCTTATCCGAGACAGGGAACTACGAGCAGTACTTC.

V and J are TRBV25-1 and TRBJ2-1; 7 nucleotides line up with TRBD1. Germline lookup yields CDR1 MGHDK and CDR2 SYGVNS. The CDR3 extends over 15 amino acids. Trimming took 2 bases from V and 2 from J; bases not matched to a gene: 3. The CDR3 sequence is CASSENRGAYNEQFF. In nucleotides, the CDR3 is TGTGCCAGCAGTGAAAACAGGGGCGCCTACAATGAGCAGTTCTTC.

V gene TRBV6-6 combines with J gene TRBJ1-5, with TRBD1 identical over 8 bases. CDR3 length equals 14 residues. The J segment lost 6 bases and the V segment lost 6 bases, leaving 7 bases of the junction unmatched. Per the germline V gene, CDR1 is MNHNY and CDR2 is SVGAGI (reference sequence). CDR3 DNA: TGTGCCAGCAGGACAGGGGAATTCTTTCAGCCCCAGCATTTT. Translated: CASRTGEFFQPQHF.

This clone was seen a few times. The rearrangement links TRBV27 to TRBJ2-7; TRBD1 aligns across 7 bases. With 3 bases clipped from V and 2 bases from J, the junction kept 7 bases outside the gene matches. This CDR3 contains 15 residues. Germline V gives CDR1 MNHEY, CDR2 SMNVEV (reference sequence). In DNA form, the CDR3 reads TGTGCCAGCAGTTTCCTCCCAGGGGGAACCTACGAGCAGTACTTC. Protein product: CASSFLPGGTYEQYF.

This clone has only a few counts. The CDR3 coding sequence is TGTGCCAGCAGAGAATACAGGGGGAGCAATCAGCCCCAGCATTTT. This translates into CASREYRGSNQPQHF. This rearrangement joins TRBV28 to TRBJ1-5, with 8 bases lining up with TRBD1. The trim removed 6 bases at V and 1 base at J, leaving 5 bases unmatched. This CDR3 is 15 amino acids long. Germline loops: CDR1 MDHEN, CDR2 SYDVKM.

There are a few counts of this clone. The V call is TRBV7-3, the J call TRBJ2-3; TRBD1 matches at 8 bases. Trimming at V came to 4 bases and at J to 4 bases, leaving 10 bases not matched to a gene. This CDR3 has 16 residues. Germline CDR1 and CDR2: SGHTA and FQGTGA. The CDR3 loop is CASSSRQAGGSDTQYF. The DNA of the CDR3 is TGTGCCAGCAGCTCGAGGCAGGCAGGGGGCTCAGATACGCAGTATTTT.

The chain joins TRBV5-1 to TRBJ2-7; 8 bases map to TRBD2. Germline trimming cut 2 bases from V and 4 bases from J; bases unmatched to any gene: 5. Germline CDR1 and CDR2: SGHRS and YFSETQ. The CDR3 runs 14 residues. DNA for the CDR3: TGCGCCAGCAGCTTTGAAGCGGGAGTATACGAGCAGTACTTC. Protein sequence: CASSFEAGVYEQYF. Based on the CDR3 plus reference TRBV5-1 and TRBJ2-7, the full variable domain is KAGVTQTPRYLIKTRGQQVTLSCSPISGHRSVSWYQQTPGQGLQFLFEYFSETQRNKGNFPGRFSGRQFSNSRSEMNVSTLELGDSALYLCASSFEAGVYEQYFGPGTRLTVT.